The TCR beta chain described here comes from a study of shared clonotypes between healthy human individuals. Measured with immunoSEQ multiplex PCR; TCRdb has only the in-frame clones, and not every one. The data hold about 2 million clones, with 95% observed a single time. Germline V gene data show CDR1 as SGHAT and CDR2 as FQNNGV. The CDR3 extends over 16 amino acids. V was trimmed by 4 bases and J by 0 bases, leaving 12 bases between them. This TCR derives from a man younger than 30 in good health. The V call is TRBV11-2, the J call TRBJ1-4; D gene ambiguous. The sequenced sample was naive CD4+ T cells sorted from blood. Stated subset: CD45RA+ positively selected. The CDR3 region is CASSSGSISTNEKLFF. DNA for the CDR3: TGTGCCAGCAGCTCCGGATCGATCTCAACTAATGAAAAACTGTTTTTT.